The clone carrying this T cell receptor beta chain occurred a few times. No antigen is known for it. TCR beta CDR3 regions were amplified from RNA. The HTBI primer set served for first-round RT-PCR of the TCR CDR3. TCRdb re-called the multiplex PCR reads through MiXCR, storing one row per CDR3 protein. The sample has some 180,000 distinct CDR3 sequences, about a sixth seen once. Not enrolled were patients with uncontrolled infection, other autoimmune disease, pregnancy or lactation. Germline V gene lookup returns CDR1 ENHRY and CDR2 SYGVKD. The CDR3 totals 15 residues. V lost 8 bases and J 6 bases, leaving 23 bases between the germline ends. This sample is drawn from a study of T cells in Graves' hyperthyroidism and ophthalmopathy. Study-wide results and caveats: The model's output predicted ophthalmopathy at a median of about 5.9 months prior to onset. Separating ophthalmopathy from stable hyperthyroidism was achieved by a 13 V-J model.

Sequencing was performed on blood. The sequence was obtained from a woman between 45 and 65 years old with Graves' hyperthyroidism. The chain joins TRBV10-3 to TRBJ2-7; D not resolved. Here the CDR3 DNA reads TGTGCCATCTCTCAGAGGAGCCGGAGTGAGGCCGAGCAGTACTTC. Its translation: CAISQRSRSEAEQYF.